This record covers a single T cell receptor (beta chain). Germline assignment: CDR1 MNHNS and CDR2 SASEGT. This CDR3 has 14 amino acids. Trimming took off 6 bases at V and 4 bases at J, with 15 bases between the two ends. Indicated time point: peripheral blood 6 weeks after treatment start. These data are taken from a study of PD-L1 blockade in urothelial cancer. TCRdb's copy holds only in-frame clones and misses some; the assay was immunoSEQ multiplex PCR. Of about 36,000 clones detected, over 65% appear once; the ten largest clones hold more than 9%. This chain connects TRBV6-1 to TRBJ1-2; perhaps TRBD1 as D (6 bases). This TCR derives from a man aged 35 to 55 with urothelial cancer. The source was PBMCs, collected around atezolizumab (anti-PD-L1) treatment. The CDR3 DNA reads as TGTGCCAGCAGGCCCACAGGGAGAGGCTATGGCTACACCTTC. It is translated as CASRPTGRGYGYTF.